Shown below are 25 T cell receptor beta chains from a single sample sequenced in a study of molecular identifiers for immune sequencing clone quantification. TCRdb re-called the PCR reads with MiXCR, one entry per CDR3 protein. The data contain a few hundred thousand distinct CDR3 sequences, about 21% of them singletons. Sequenced input: naive CD8+ T cells from blood, with Jurkat cell RNA spiked in. Subset indicated: FACS-sorted CD8+CD4-CCR7+CD45RA+ naive T cells. These receptors came from a human donor in good health. Some libraries in this study had Jurkat cell RNA spiked in.

This clonotype was seen a handful of times. The chain carries TRBV5-8 and TRBJ2-7; D call uncertain. This CDR3 has 14 amino acids. V was cut by 4 bases and J by 4 bases, with 15 bases left in between. Germline CDR1 is SGHTS and CDR2 is YDEGEE. The CDR3 reads CASSHRPPLYEQYF. The CDR3, as DNA: TGTGCCAGCAGCCATCGACCACCTCTATACGAGCAGTACTTC.

As regards this clonotype: Possible read error: a much larger clone is one base away. This chain joins TRBV6-5 and TRBJ1-1; weak D call: TRBD1 (6 bases). CDR1 is MNHEY, CDR2 SVGAGI, per germline. The CDR3 consists of 13 residues. CDR3 nucleotides: TGTGCCAGCAGTTACCACAGGGTCGCGGAAGCTTCCTTT. It specifies CASSYHRVAEASF.

This clonotype has a handful of counts. The genes are TRBV28 and TRBJ2-5; 10 nucleotides match TRBD1. Unmatched junction bases numbered 8, after V lost 5 bases and J lost 5 bases. The length of the CDR3 is 15 residues. CDR1 is MDHEN and CDR2 is SYDVKM in the germline V gene. The CDR3 DNA reads TGTGCCAGCAGTCCCGACAGGGGGCGCACGGAGACCCAGTACTTC. Its translation: CASSPDRGRTETQYF.

This clonotype was counted between two and nine times. Here the CDR3 reads CASRPTGRVGDTQYF. The CDR3, as DNA: TGTGCCAGCAGACCGACTGGTAGGGTTGGAGATACGCAGTATTTT. The chain carries TRBV28 and TRBJ2-3; D is ambiguous. There are 15 residues in the CDR3. Trimming removed 6 bases at V and 5 bases at J, with 18 bases between. CDR1 is MDHEN and CDR2 is SYDVKM in the germline V gene.

About this clonotype itself: The missing conserved phenylalanine or tryptophan at the end of this CDR3 makes a read error likely. The V call is TRBV5-4, the J call TRBJ2-7; D is unclear. The V and J ends lost 0 bases and 7 bases respectively, with 5 bases between them. The CDR3 length is 11 residues. Germline lookup yields CDR1 SGHNT and CDR2 YYREEE (reference sequence). In DNA form, the CDR3 reads TGTGCCAGCAGCTTGGGTTTTGAGCAGTACTCC. Protein product: CASSLGFEQYS.

The J gene is TRBJ2-1, the V gene TRBV6-2 or TRBV6-3; D is possibly TRBD2 (6 bases). CDR1 and CDR2 (germline): MNHEY, SVGEGT. The germline V and J ends were trimmed by 7 bases and 5 bases, with 15 bases remaining between them. The CDR3 consists of 14 residues. In DNA, the CDR3 is TGTGCCAGCACAGGTAGACGGGAGAACAATGAGCAGTTCTTC. This gives the protein CASTGRRENNEQFF.

This chain links TRBV28 with TRBJ1-2; D might be TRBD1 (5 bases). Germline values: CDR1 MDHEN, CDR2 SYDVKM. There are 13 residues in the CDR3. Trimming cost V 3 bases and J 2 bases, with 7 bases left between them. CDR3 sequence reads: CASSFDRNYGYTF. The DNA of the CDR3 is TGTGCCAGCAGTTTCGACAGAAACTATGGCTACACCTTC.

This clonotype was recorded many times. V and J are TRBV7-9 and TRBJ1-6; 9 bases match TRBD1. The CDR3 covers 15 residues. With V trimmed by 4 bases and J by 7 bases, 5 bases remained unmatched. Germline lookup yields CDR1 SEHNR and CDR2 FQNEAQ (reference sequence). CDR3 loop: CASSSTGTGNSPLHF. In DNA form, the CDR3 reads TGTGCCAGCAGCTCAACCGGGACAGGGAATTCACCCCTCCACTTT. The full variable domain, completed using reference TRBV7-9 and TRBJ1-6, is DTGVSQNPRHKITKRGQNVTFRCDPISEHNRLYWYRQTLGQGPEFLTYFQNEAQLEKSRLLSDRFSAERPKGSFSTLEIQRTEQGDSAMYLCASSSTGTGNSPLHFGNGTRLTVT.

A few counts support this clonotype. The chain couples TRBV15 to TRBJ2-1, with D possibly TRBD1 on 6 matching bases. Germline CDR1 and CDR2: LNHNV and YYDKDF (reference sequence). The V end was cut by 0 bases, the J end by 4 bases, with 7 bases between. The CDR3 loop spans 14 amino acids. The CDR3 loop reads CATSRDDRYNEQFF. The CDR3 DNA reads as TGTGCCACCAGCAGAGATGACAGGTACAATGAGCAGTTCTTC.

This clonotype has just a few counts. The chain is built from TRBV9 and TRBJ2-7; D not certain. Germline loops: CDR1 SGDLS, CDR2 YYNGEE. The CDR3 length is 15 residues. Trimming removed 4 bases at V and 1 base at J, with 15 bases between. CDR3: CASSPQGFESYEQYF. CDR3 nucleotides: TGTGCCAGCAGCCCCCAAGGGTTTGAGTCCTACGAGCAGTACTTC.

Only a few counts were recorded for this clonotype. This chain links TRBV7-6 with TRBJ2-1; D not certain. The CDR3 runs 13 residues. The V end was cut by 5 bases, the J end by 4 bases, with 9 bases between. The germline gives CDR1 SGHVS, CDR2 FNYEAQ. The DNA of the CDR3 is TGTGCCAGCAGCCCCTACAAATACAATGAGCAGTTCTTC. This encodes CASSPYKYNEQFF.

The table lists this clonotype with many counts. This chain connects TRBV5-1 to TRBJ2-7, with 8 nucleotides matching TRBD1. CDR1 is SGHRS and CDR2 is YFSETQ in the germline V gene. The J segment lost 1 base and the V segment lost 3 bases, leaving 6 bases of the junction unmatched. The CDR3 runs 15 residues. The CDR3 bases are TGCGCCAGCAGCTCAGTGACAGGGGAATCCTACGAGCAGTACTTC. The encoded protein is CASSSVTGESYEQYF.

The gene calls are TRBV30 and TRBJ2-3; D gene unclear. The CDR3 contains 15 residues. Germline lookup yields CDR1 GTSNPN and CDR2 SVGIG (reference sequence). The ends were cut back, 0 bases at V and 1 base at J, with 11 bases in the middle. CDR3 bases: TGTGCCTGGAGTGTGGATACCGGTGGCACAGATACGCAGTATTTT. Protein: CAWSVDTGGTDTQYF.

J is TRBJ1-5 and V is TRBV4-1; D is unclear. CDR1 and CDR2 (germline): MGHRA, YSYEKL. The CDR3 contains 15 residues. Deletions cut 1 base from V and 3 bases from J, with 10 bases between. The CDR3 loop reads CASSQVRGINQPQHF. The CDR3 DNA is TGCGCCAGCAGCCAAGTCCGGGGAATCAATCAGCCCCAGCATTTT.

This clonotype was detected many times. This chain connects TRBV7-2 to TRBJ2-5; D is unclear. Trimming stripped 8 bases from V and 5 bases from J, with 9 bases between. This CDR3 comprises 11 residues. Germline V lookup: CDR1 SGHTA, CDR2 FQGNSA. CDR3 nucleotides: TGTGCCAGCGGCATGGAGGAGACCCAGTACTTC. Translated: CASGMEETQYF.

The chain has TRBV11-2 and TRBJ2-1; 10 nucleotides line up with TRBD2. The junction had 7 bases not matched to a gene; V was cut back by 5 bases and J by 9 bases. Germline loops: CDR1 SGHAT, CDR2 FQNNGV. This CDR3 has 14 residues. The CDR3 bases are TGTGCCAGCAGCACAAGCGGGGGGGTTGGTGAGCAGTTCTTC. It yields the protein CASSTSGGVGEQFF.

Notes on this clonotype: Because it lacks the conserved phenylalanine or tryptophan at the end, this CDR3 is likely a read error. V and J are TRBV29-1 and TRBJ2-7, with D maybe TRBD2 (5 bases). The V and J ends lost 7 bases and 6 bases respectively, with 13 bases between them. The CDR3 consists of 11 residues. Germline CDR1 reads SQVTM; CDR2 reads ANQGSEA. CDR3 residues: CSASLGVEQYL. The CDR3, as DNA: TGCAGCGCTTCACTAGGAGTCGAGCAGTACCTC.

On this clonotype: It may be a read error: a sequence one base away is much more abundant. The chain couples TRBV28 to TRBJ2-7, with a possible D match to TRBD2 (5 bases). The V gene's germline CDR1 is MDHEN and CDR2 SYDVKM. The CDR3 runs 14 residues. The CDR3 spells CANSFGLYSYEQYF. CDR3 DNA: TGTGCCAACAGTTTCGGACTGTACTCCTACGAGCAGTACTTC.

V gene TRBV7-9 combines with J gene TRBJ2-1; 7 bases line up with TRBD2. This CDR3 spans 16 amino acids. V lost 2 bases, J lost 6 bases, and 10 bases stayed unmatched. Germline V gene lookup returns CDR1 SEHNR and CDR2 FQNEAQ (reference sequence). In DNA, the CDR3 is TGTGCCAGCAGCTTACCGGGCGGGAGAAGTCCCAATGAGCAGTTCTTC. It codes for CASSLPGGRSPNEQFF.

The genes are TRBV4-3 and TRBJ2-7; possibly TRBD1 for D (5 bases). The germline CDR1 and CDR2 sequences are LGHNA and YSLEER. The CDR3 covers 16 residues. V lost 0 bases, J lost 2 bases, and 14 bases lay in between. In DNA, the CDR3 is TGCGCCAGCAGCCAAGAGGTTCAGGGCGGCACCTACGAGCAGTACTTC. This translates into CASSQEVQGGTYEQYF.

This clonotype was detected once. The conserved final phenylalanine or tryptophan is absent from the CDR3, which likely points to a read error. J is TRBJ2-1 and V is TRBV2; TRBD2 agrees at 15 bases. The CDR3 length is 15 residues. Germline assignment: CDR1 SNHLY and CDR2 FYNNEI. This chain's CDR3 is CVRRTSGRDYNEQFL. The CDR3 nucleotides read TGTGTCAGGAGGACTAGCGGGAGGGATTACAATGAGCAGTTCCTC.

The chain combines TRBV4-1 with TRBJ2-7; perhaps TRBD1 as D (6 bases). This CDR3 region has 15 residues. The germline CDR1 and CDR2 sequences are MGHRA and YSYEKL. V lost 2 bases and J 3 bases, leaving 14 bases between the germline ends. The CDR3 DNA follows: TGCGCCAGCAGCCAAAGGACAGAGAGTTACTACGAGCAGTACTTC. It codes for CASSQRTESYYEQYF.

Comment on this clonotype: The conserved phenylalanine or tryptophan is not found at the CDR3 terminus, so this likely reflects a read error. The chain's CDR3 is CASRDWDRSGIGELFL. The CDR3 DNA reads TGTGCCAGTAGGGATTGGGACAGGAGTGGCATCGGGGAGCTGTTTCTT. This chain uses TRBV19 with TRBJ2-2, with 8 bases that match TRBD1. CDR1 and CDR2 (germline): LNHDA, SQIVND (reference sequence). The V gene end was trimmed by 6 bases and the J gene end by 7 bases; junction bases not matched to a gene: 13. The CDR3 extends over 16 amino acids.

This clonotype was seen a handful of times. This rearrangement joins TRBV20-1 to TRBJ2-5; 8 bases are a match to TRBD1. The length of the CDR3 is 16 residues. Germline V gives CDR1 DFQATT, CDR2 SNEGSKA (reference sequence). Trimming at V came to 3 bases and at J to 0 bases, leaving 9 bases not matched to a gene. CDR3 amino acids: CSARDRVNSYQETQYF. DNA for the CDR3: TGCAGTGCTAGGGACAGGGTCAACTCATACCAAGAGACCCAGTACTTC.

This clonotype has at least ten counts. CDR3 bases: TGTGCCAGCAGTAATATTGGACAGGGATATGCTCAGCCCCAGCATTTT. Protein: CASSNIGQGYAQPQHF. J is TRBJ1-5 and V is TRBV6-1; 8 nucleotides agree with TRBD1. Trimming cost V 5 bases and J 6 bases; bases outside gene matches: 12. The CDR3 has 16 amino acids. The germline V gene has CDR1 MNHNS and CDR2 SASEGT.